Following are 11 T cell receptor beta chains from one sample sequenced in a study of T cell responses to AZD1222 COVID-19 vaccine. Using immunoSEQ multiplex PCR, the repertoire was profiled, and TCRdb retains in-frame clones only, with some absent. Of over 100,000 clones in the sample, 70% to 90% are singletons; the top ten hold roughly 15%. Material: peripheral blood, obtained on day 0 of AZD1222 vaccination. The receptors were gathered from an adult in good health.

The rearrangement uses TRBV18 and TRBJ1-6; D unresolved. V lost 3 bases, J lost 17 bases, and 23 bases lay in between. The CDR3 extends over 15 amino acids. Germline CDR1 is KGHSH and CDR2 is LQKENI. The CDR3 is CASSPSHSRTPIFHF. Here the CDR3 DNA reads TGTGCCAGCTCACCCTCCCACTCCCGGACCCCAATCTTCCACTTT.

This clone was observed a single time. The CDR3 protein is CASSPSSGRVGETQYF. In DNA, the CDR3 is TGTGCCAGCAGCCCCTCTAGCGGGAGGGTTGGAGAGACCCAGTACTTC. This chain joins TRBV7-6 and TRBJ2-5; 12 nucleotides line up with TRBD2. The J segment lost 4 bases and the V segment lost 5 bases, leaving 8 bases of the junction unmatched. Germline values: CDR1 SGHVS, CDR2 FNYEAQ. The CDR3 length is 16 residues.

The chain carries TRBV6-5 and TRBJ1-3; possible D gene TRBD1, 6 bases. The V end was cut by 0 bases, the J end by 4 bases, with 13 bases between. The germline V gene has CDR1 MNHEY and CDR2 SVGAGI. The CDR3 extends over 16 amino acids. CDR3 loop: CASSYSGTTQGNTIYF. The DNA for the CDR3 is TGTGCCAGCAGTTACTCAGGGACAACCCAAGGAAACACCATATATTTT.

The chain carries TRBV6-5 and TRBJ2-7; weak D call: TRBD1 (6 bases). V shed 6 bases and J shed 3 bases, with 12 bases lying between them. From germline, CDR1 is MNHEY and CDR2 SVGAGI. This CDR3 has 13 residues. This CDR3 is CASRPGQNYEQYF. CDR3 in DNA: TGTGCCAGCAGGCCCGGACAGAACTACGAGCAGTACTTC.

The V call is TRBV5-1, the J call TRBJ1-1; the match to TRBD1 covers 7 bases. The CDR3 runs 13 residues. Unmatched junction bases numbered 6, after V lost 5 bases and J lost 5 bases. Germline V gene sequence: CDR1 SGHRS, CDR2 YFSETQ. Here the CDR3 DNA reads TGCGCCAGCAGTGACCAGGGGGATACTGAAGCTTTCTTT. Its translation: CASSDQGDTEAFF.

This clone was observed once. The chain combines TRBV7-2 with TRBJ2-1; 13 bases are a match to TRBD2. CDR3 length: 17 amino acids. With 4 bases clipped from V and 4 bases from J, the junction kept 7 bases outside the gene matches. Germline-derived CDR1 and CDR2 are SGHTA and FQGNSA. In DNA, the CDR3 is TGTGCCAGCAGCTCCGGACTAGCGGGGGAACATTACAATGAGCAGTTCTTC. This encodes CASSSGLAGEHYNEQFF.

The chain combines TRBV28 with TRBJ1-6, with no clear D. From germline, CDR1 is MDHEN and CDR2 SYDVKM. The CDR3 is 14 amino acids. V was trimmed by 4 bases and J by 7 bases, leaving 11 bases between them. The chain's CDR3 is CASSSGLGNSPLHF. CDR3 in DNA: TGTGCCAGCAGTTCGGGATTGGGGAATTCACCCCTCCACTTT.

This chain joins TRBV19 and TRBJ1-1, with D possibly matching TRBD1 (6 bases). V lost 7 bases, J lost 5 bases, and 20 bases lay in between. From germline, CDR1 is LNHDA and CDR2 SQIVND (reference sequence). This CDR3 region has 15 residues. The CDR3 DNA reads TGTGCCAGTACCACGGGGGGGGCGCCGGGGACTGAAGCTTTCTTT. Amino acid sequence: CASTTGGAPGTEAFF.

The gene calls are TRBV11-3 and TRBJ2-2; TRBD1 aligns across 11 bases. The V gene's germline CDR1 is SGHNT and CDR2 YENEEA. With V trimmed by 5 bases and J by 5 bases, 4 bases remained unmatched. The CDR3 is 15 amino acids. The CDR3: CASSLGTGGTGELFF. The CDR3 DNA reads TGTGCCAGCAGCCTAGGGACAGGGGGGACCGGGGAGCTGTTTTTT.

The chain recombines TRBV19 with TRBJ1-2; 9 bases fit TRBD1. The CDR3 length is 15 residues. Germline CDR1 reads LNHDA; CDR2 reads SQIVND (reference sequence). The ends lost 5 bases at V and 2 bases at J; junction bases unmatched: 6. CDR3 in DNA: TGTGCCAGTAGTCGTCCCGGGACAGGGAACTATGGCTACACCTTC. This translates into CASSRPGTGNYGYTF.

This clone has only one observation. The rearrangement joins TRBV28 to TRBJ2-7; TRBD2 agrees at 8 bases. With V trimmed by 6 bases and J by 1 base, 2 bases remained unmatched. Per germline, CDR1 MDHEN and CDR2 SYDVKM. The CDR3 sequence is 13 residues long. The CDR3 loop is CASSGGGSYEQYF. The CDR3 bases are TGTGCCAGCAGCGGGGGGGGTTCCTACGAGCAGTACTTC.